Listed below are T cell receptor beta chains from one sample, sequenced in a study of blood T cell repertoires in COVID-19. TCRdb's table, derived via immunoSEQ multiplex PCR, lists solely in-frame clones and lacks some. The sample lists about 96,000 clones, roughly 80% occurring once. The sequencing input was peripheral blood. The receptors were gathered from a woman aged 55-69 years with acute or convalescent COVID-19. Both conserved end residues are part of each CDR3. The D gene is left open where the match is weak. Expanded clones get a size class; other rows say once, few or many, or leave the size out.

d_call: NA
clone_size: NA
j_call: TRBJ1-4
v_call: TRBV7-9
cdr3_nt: TGTGCCAGCAGCTCCGGGTTTCGCGGTGAAAAACTGTTTTTT
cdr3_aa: CASSSGFRGEKLFF

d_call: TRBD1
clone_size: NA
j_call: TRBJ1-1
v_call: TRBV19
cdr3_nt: TGTGCCAGTAGTGGGTTCGACAGGGGGGGAGCTGAAGCTTTCTTT
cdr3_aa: CASSGFDRGGAEAFF

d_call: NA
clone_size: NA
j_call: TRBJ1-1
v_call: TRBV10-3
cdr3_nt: TGTGCCATCACCTCGGACAGAGTTGAAGCTTTCTTT
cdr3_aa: CAITSDRVEAFF

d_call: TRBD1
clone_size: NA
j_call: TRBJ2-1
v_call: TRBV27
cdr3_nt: TGTGCCAGCAGTTTACTCACAGGGGATTTGAGCTCCTACAATGAGCAGTTCTTC
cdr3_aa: CASSLLTGDLSSYNEQFF

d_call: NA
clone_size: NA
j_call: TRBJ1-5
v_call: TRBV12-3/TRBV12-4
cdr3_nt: TGTGCCAGCAAAGCGAGCAATCAGCCCCAGCATTTT
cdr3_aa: CASKASNQPQHF

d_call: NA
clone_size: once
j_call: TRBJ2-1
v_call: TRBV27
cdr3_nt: TGTGCCAGCAGTCACGGGGTATACAATGAGCAGTTCTTC
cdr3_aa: CASSHGVYNEQFF

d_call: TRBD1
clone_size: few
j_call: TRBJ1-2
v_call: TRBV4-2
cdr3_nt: TGTGCCAGCAGCCAAGATATAGGGGGCTTCTTTTTGGATGGCTACACCTTC
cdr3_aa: CASSQDIGGFFLDGYTF

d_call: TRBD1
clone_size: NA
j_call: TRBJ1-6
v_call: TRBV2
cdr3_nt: TGTGCCAGCCAGGACAGGGGTAATTCACCCCTCCACTTT
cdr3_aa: CASQDRGNSPLHF

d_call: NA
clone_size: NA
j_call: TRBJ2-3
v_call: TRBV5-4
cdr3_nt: TGTGCCAGCAGCTTCGGTACAAGGGGAACAGATACGCAGTATTTT
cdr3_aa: CASSFGTRGTDTQYF

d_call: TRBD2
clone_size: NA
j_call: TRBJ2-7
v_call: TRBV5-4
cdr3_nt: TGTGCCACAAGCGGGCTAGCGGGGGGATACTACGAGCAGTACTTC
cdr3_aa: CATSGLAGGYYEQYF

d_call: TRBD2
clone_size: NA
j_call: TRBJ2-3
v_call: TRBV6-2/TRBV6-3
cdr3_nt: TGTGCCAGCAGTTACCCCCGACTAGCGGGGGGGCCACTCGATACAGATACGCAGTATTTT
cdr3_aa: CASSYPRLAGGPLDTDTQYF

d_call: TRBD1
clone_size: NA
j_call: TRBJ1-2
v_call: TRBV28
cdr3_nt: TGTGCCAGCAGTTTAGGGGACAGGGAGGATGGCTACACCTTC
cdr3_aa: CASSLGDREDGYTF

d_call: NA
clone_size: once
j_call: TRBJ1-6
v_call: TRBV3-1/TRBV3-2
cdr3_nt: TGTGCCAGCAGCCAAGGGCAGGGGACGGGCTCACCCCTCCACTTT
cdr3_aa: CASSQGQGTGSPLHF

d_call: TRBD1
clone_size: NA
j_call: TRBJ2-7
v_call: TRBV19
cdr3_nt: TGTGCCAGTAGTAACCCACGGGACAGGGGTGGGGACGAGCAGTACTTC
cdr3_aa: CASSNPRDRGGDEQYF

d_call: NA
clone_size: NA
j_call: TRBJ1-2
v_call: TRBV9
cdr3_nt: TGTGCCAGCAGCGTAGGGGGCAGCTATGGCTACACCTTC
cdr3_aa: CASSVGGSYGYTF

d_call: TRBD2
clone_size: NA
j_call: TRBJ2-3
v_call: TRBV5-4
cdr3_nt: TGTGCCAGCAGCCGTGGACTAGCGGGGGTGTTTAGCACAGATACGCAGTATTTT
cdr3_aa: CASSRGLAGVFSTDTQYF

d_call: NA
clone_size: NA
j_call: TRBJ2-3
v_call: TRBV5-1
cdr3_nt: TGCGCCAGCAGCCGGGATAGGCGGGGAGATACGCAGTATTTT
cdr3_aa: CASSRDRRGDTQYF

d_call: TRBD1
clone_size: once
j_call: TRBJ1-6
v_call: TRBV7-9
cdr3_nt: TGTGCCAGCAGCCTTGGGACAGGGGATAATTCACCCCTCCACTTT
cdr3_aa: CASSLGTGDNSPLHF

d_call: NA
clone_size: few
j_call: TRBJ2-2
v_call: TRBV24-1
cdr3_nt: TGTGCCACCAGTGATCCCGACTACTCTATCACCGGGGAGCTGTTTTTT
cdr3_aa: CATSDPDYSITGELFF

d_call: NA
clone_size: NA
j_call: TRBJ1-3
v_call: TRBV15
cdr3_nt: TGTGCCACCAGCAGAGACCCCAACTCTGGAAACACCATATATTTT
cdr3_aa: CATSRDPNSGNTIYF

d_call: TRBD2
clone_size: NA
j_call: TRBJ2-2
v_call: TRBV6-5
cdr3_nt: TGTGCCAGCAGGGCGGGGGGGCCGTACACCGGGGAGCTGTTTTTT
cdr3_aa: CASRAGGPYTGELFF

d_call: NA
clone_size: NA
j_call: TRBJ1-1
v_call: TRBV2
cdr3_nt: TGTGCCAGCAGTGAAATAACGGGTGGGACTGAAGCTTTCTTT
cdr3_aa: CASSEITGGTEAFF

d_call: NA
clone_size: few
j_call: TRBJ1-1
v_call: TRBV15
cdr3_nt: TGTGCCACCAGCAGAGATCCAGGGGTTACTGAAGCTTTCTTT
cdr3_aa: CATSRDPGVTEAFF

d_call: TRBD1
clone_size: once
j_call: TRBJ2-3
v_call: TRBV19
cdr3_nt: TGTGCCAGTAAGGACAGGGGGCGAAGCACAGATACGCAGTATTTT
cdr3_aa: CASKDRGRSTDTQYF

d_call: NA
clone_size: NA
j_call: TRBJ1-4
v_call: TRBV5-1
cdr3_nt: TGCGCCAGCAGCCCTACCGGGACTCCTGAAAAACTGTTTTTT
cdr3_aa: CASSPTGTPEKLFF

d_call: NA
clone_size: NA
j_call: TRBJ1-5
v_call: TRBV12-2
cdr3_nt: TGTGCAAGTCGCTTAGTCTCCCCGATAGGACAGACCCAAAGTATAGCCCAGCATTTT
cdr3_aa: CASRLVSPIGQTQSIAQHF

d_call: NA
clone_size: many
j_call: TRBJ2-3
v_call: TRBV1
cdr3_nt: TGCACCAGCAGCCAAGATGTCGCAGATACGCAGTATTTT
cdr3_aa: CTSSQDVADTQYF

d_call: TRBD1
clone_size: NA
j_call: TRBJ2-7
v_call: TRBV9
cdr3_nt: TGTGCCAGCAGCGTGAGTTTGGACAGGGAGCCCTACGAGCAGTACTTC
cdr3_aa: CASSVSLDREPYEQYF

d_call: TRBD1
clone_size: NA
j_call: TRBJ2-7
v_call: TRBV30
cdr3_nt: TGTGCCTGGAGTGCACAGGGGGCGTCCCTCTACGAGCAGTACTTC
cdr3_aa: CAWSAQGASLYEQYF

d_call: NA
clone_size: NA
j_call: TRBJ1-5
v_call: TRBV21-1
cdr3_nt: TGTGCCAGCAGGATGAGACAGACCAGCAATCAGCCCCAGCATTTT
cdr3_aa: CASRMRQTSNQPQHF

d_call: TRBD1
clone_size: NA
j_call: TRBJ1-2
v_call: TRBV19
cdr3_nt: TGTGCCAGTAGTATAGATCTTCGGACAGGGGATGGCTACACCTTC
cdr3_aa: CASSIDLRTGDGYTF

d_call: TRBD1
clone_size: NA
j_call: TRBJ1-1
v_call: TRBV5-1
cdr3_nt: TGCGCCAGCAGCTTGGCCCCAACAGGGGGGACTGAAGCTTTCTTT
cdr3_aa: CASSLAPTGGTEAFF

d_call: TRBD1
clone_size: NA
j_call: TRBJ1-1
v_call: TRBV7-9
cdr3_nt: TGTGCCAGCAGCCCGGGTGACAGGGGCTGGACTGAAGCTTTCTTT
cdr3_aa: CASSPGDRGWTEAFF

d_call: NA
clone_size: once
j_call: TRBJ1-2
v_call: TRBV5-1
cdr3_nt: TGCGCCAGCAGCTCCGCGACAGGAATTGGCTACACCTTC
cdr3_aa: CASSSATGIGYTF

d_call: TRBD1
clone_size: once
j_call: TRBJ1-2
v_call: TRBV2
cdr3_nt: TGTGCCAGCAGTCGACAGGGGGAGGGCTATGGCTACACCTTC
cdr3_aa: CASSRQGEGYGYTF

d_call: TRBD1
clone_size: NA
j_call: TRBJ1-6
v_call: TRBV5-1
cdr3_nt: TGCGCCAGCAGCTTGCCACCGGGACAGGGGGGTAATTCACCCCTCCACTTT
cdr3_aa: CASSLPPGQGGNSPLHF

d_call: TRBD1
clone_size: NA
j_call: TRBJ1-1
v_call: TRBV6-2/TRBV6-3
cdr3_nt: TGTGCCAGCAGTAAACCGGGACAGGGGAACACTGAAGCTTTCTTT
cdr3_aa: CASSKPGQGNTEAFF

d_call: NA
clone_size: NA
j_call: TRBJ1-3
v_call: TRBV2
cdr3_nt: TGTGCCAGCAGCAGAGGGATCGCGACTGGAAACACCATATATTTT
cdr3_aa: CASSRGIATGNTIYF

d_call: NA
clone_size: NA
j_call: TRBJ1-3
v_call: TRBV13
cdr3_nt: TGTGCCAGCAGCCCTAGAGGGTCCCTCGGAAACACCATATATTTT
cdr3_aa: CASSPRGSLGNTIYF

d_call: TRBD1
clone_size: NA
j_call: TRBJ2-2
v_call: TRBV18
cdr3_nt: TGTGCCAGCTCACCGAAGCTTACGGGACAGGGGCGGACCGGGGAGCTGTTTTTT
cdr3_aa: CASSPKLTGQGRTGELFF

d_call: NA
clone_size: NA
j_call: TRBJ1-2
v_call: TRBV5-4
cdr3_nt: TGTGCCAGCAGCCCGGAGGGCCACCCACGCTACACCTTC
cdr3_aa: CASSPEGHPRYTF

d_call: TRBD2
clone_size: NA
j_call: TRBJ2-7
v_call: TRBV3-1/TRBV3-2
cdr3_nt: TGTGCCAGCAGCCCCGCAGCGGGGGGGACCTACGAGCAGTACTTC
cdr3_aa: CASSPAAGGTYEQYF

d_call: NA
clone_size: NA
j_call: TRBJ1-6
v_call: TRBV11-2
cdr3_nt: TGTGCCAGCAGCTTAGATCGGAGCTCACCCCTCCACTTT
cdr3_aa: CASSLDRSSPLHF

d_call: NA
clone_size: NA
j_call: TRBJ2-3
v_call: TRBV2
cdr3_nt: TGTGCCAGTAAGGTGGGGGCAGGAGATACGCAGTATTTT
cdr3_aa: CASKVGAGDTQYF

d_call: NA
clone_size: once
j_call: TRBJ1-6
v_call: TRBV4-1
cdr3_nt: TGCGCCAGCAGCCAAGATCTCAAAGGGGGGGCCTATAATTCACCCCTCCACTTT
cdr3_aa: CASSQDLKGGAYNSPLHF

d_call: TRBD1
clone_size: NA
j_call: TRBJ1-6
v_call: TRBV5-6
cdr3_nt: TGTGCCAGCAGCTTGGGGGACAGGGGTAATTCACCCCTCCACTTT
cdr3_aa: CASSLGDRGNSPLHF

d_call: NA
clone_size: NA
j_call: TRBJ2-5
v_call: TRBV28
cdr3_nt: TGTGCCAGCAGTTTCCCCACTGCTCCCGGGGAGACCCAGTACTTC
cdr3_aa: CASSFPTAPGETQYF

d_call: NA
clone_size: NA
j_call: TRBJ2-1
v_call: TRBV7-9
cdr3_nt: TGTGCCAGCAGCTTAGGCAGGGACAACCTTCGGTTCTTC
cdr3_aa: CASSLGRDNLRFF

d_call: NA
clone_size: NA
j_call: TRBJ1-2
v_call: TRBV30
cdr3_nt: TGTGCCTGGAGTGTAGGTTGGGGAGTACAGGGAGCTGGTTATGGCTACACCTTC
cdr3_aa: CAWSVGWGVQGAGYGYTF

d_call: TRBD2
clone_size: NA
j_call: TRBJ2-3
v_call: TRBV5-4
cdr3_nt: TGTGCCAGCAGCTTGGCCCGGGACGCGGAGCGGGGCCGTAGCACAGATACGCAGTATTTT
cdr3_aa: CASSLARDAERGRSTDTQYF

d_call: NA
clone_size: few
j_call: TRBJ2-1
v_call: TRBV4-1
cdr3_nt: TGCGCCAGCAGATCTGCGGCTAGCTCCTACAATGAGCAGTTCTTC
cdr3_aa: CASRSAASSYNEQFF

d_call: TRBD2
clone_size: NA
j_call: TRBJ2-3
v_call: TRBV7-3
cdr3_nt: TGTGCCAGCAGCTTTGGGCGGGGGGGCCGGAGCACAGATACGCAGTATTTT
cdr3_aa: CASSFGRGGRSTDTQYF

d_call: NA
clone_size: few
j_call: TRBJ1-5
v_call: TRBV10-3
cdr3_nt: TGTGCCATCAGTGAGGAGCATCAGCCCCAGCATTTT
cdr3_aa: CAISEEHQPQHF

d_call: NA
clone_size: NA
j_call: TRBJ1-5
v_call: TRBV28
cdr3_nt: TGTGCCAGCAGTTCAGATAGCAATCAGCCCCAGCATTTT
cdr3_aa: CASSSDSNQPQHF